The 4 T cell receptor beta chains below come from one sample, sequenced in a study of blood T cell repertoires in COVID-19 (TCRdb year 2020). Library creation used the immunoSEQ multiplex PCR assay. The source is immuneACCESS, and TCRdb retained only in-frame sequences with V and J called. Part of the clones is not carried over; for the studies checked, unresolved V genes explain less than half of this, and the remainder is unexplained. Present in this sample are roughly 130,000 clones, roughly 84% of which were seen just once. Of the sample, approximately 3.9% falls within the top ten clones. Sequencing input: PBMCs or T cells enriched from blood (not recorded which). The receptors shown here come from a woman aged 30 to 39 who had recovered from COVID-19.

The rearrangement joins TRBV5-1 to TRBJ2-2; the D gene is possibly TRBD1 (5 bases). V was pared by 7 bases and J by 3 bases, with 16 bases between. The CDR3 length is 15 residues. The V gene's germline CDR1 is SGHRS and CDR2 YFSETQ. In DNA form, the CDR3 reads TGCGCCAGCCGGTATCAGGACATAGACACCGGGGAGCTGTTTTTT. Residues: CASRYQDIDTGELFF.

The J gene is TRBJ1-6, the V gene TRBV3-1 (or the pseudogene TRBV3-2), with no clear D. The CDR3 has 14 amino acids. The germline gives CDR1 LGHDT, CDR2 YNNKEL (reference sequence). Trimming took 1 base from V and 3 from J, leaving 4 bases between them. The CDR3 reads CASSQAGYNSPLHF. CDR3 DNA sequence: TGTGCCAGCAGCCAAGCGGGCTATAATTCACCCCTCCACTTT.

The rearrangement links TRBV6-5 to TRBJ2-7; TRBD1 agrees at 10 bases. With V trimmed by 1 base and J by 7 bases, 7 bases remained unmatched. Germline-derived CDR1 and CDR2 are MNHEY and SVGAGI. This CDR3 contains 15 residues. The CDR3 DNA is TGTGCCAGCAGTTACTGGACAGGGGGGATGGGTGAGCAGTACTTC. Encoded protein: CASSYWTGGMGEQYF.

This chain joins TRBV28 and TRBJ2-3; 11 bases are shared with TRBD1. The CDR3 runs 16 residues. Germline-derived CDR1 and CDR2 are MDHEN and SYDVKM. J was trimmed by 1 base and V by 6 bases; bases with no gene match: 6. In DNA form, the CDR3 reads TGTGCCAGCAGCCGAGGGACAGGGGGTGGCACAGATACGCAGTATTTT. It codes for CASSRGTGGGTDTQYF.